A selection of T cell receptor beta chains follows, all from one sample in a study of T cell repertoires in cytomegalovirus infection. For these receptors, no antigen is known. TCRdb analysed the reads with MiXCR anew, one entry per CDR3 protein. The sample contains approximately 83,000 distinct CDR3 sequences, roughly a quarter of which appear only once. Source: CD8+ T cells from cultured PBMCs, taken from culture after CMV antigen stimulation. Receptors were obtained from a human donor in good health (CMV status not recorded). Some clones in this sample may be carry-over from other donors' samples. Each CDR3 is given with its conserved first and last residue. The order of the fields is D gene, V gene, J gene, clone size, CDR3 protein, CDR3 DNA. The D gene is left open where the match is weak. Clone sizes are given selectively: once, few, many, or a class where the clone is expanded.

d_gene: .
v_gene: TRBV7-9
j_gene: TRBJ2-7
abundance: .
CDR3aa: CASSLARPISYEQYF
CDR3nt: TGTGCCAGCAGCTTAGCTCGGCCGATCTCCTACGAGCAGTACTTC

d_gene: .
v_gene: TRBV2
j_gene: TRBJ2-1
abundance: .
CDR3aa: CASSEVGSSYNEQFF
CDR3nt: TGTGCCAGCAGTGAAGTTGGGTCCTCCTACAATGAGCAGTTCTTC

d_gene: .
v_gene: TRBV12-3/TRBV12-4
j_gene: TRBJ2-3
abundance: .
CDR3aa: CASSFVGATDTQYF
CDR3nt: TGTGCCAGCAGTTTTGTGGGGGCCACAGATACGCAGTATTTT

d_gene: .
v_gene: TRBV28
j_gene: TRBJ1-6
abundance: .
CDR3aa: CASSRRHFYNSPLHF
CDR3nt: TGTGCCAGCAGCCGTCGACACTTTTATAATTCACCCCTCCACTTT

d_gene: .
v_gene: TRBV7-6
j_gene: TRBJ1-1
abundance: few
CDR3aa: CASSFDIGREAFF
CDR3nt: TGTGCCAGCAGCTTCGATATAGGGCGTGAAGCTTTCTTT

d_gene: .
v_gene: TRBV7-9
j_gene: TRBJ1-2
abundance: .
CDR3aa: CASSDEGFGGYTF
CDR3nt: TGTGCCAGCAGCGACGAGGGTTTCGGTGGCTACACCTTC

d_gene: TRBD2
v_gene: TRBV6-2/TRBV6-3
j_gene: TRBJ2-1
abundance: many
CDR3aa: CASSYSLAGAYNEQFF
CDR3nt: TGTGCCAGCAGTTACTCCCTGGCGGGAGCGTACAATGAGCAGTTCTTC

d_gene: .
v_gene: TRBV4-3
j_gene: TRBJ1-5
abundance: .
CDR3aa: CASSQDRGTRGEQPQHF
CDR3nt: TGCGCCAGCAGCCAAGATCGAGGTACACGAGGGGAACAGCCCCAGCATTTT

d_gene: .
v_gene: TRBV4-1
j_gene: TRBJ1-6
abundance: .
CDR3aa: CASSPRSATYNSPLHF
CDR3nt: TGCGCCAGCAGCCCCCGGAGCGCGACCTATAATTCACCCCTCCACTTT

d_gene: TRBD2
v_gene: TRBV6-1
j_gene: TRBJ2-2
abundance: .
CDR3aa: CASLLAGGVTGELFF
CDR3nt: TGTGCCAGTCTACTAGCGGGAGGTGTCACCGGGGAGCTGTTTTTT

d_gene: .
v_gene: TRBV29-1
j_gene: TRBJ1-1
abundance: .
CDR3aa: CSVRGLNTEAFF
CDR3nt: TGCAGCGTAAGGGGACTGAACACTGAAGCTTTCTTT

d_gene: .
v_gene: TRBV12-3/TRBV12-4
j_gene: TRBJ1-1
abundance: .
CDR3aa: CAPSIQRNTEQFF
CDR3nt: TGTGCCCCCAGCATTCAGAGGAACACTGAGCAGTTCTTT

d_gene: .
v_gene: TRBV4-3
j_gene: TRBJ1-5
abundance: .
CDR3aa: CASSHAGDNQPQHF
CDR3nt: TGCGCCAGCAGCCACGCAGGGGACAATCAGCCCCAGCATTTT

d_gene: .
v_gene: TRBV4-2
j_gene: TRBJ2-2
abundance: .
CDR3aa: CASSQGNRVYTGELFF
CDR3nt: TGTGCCAGCAGCCAGGGAAACAGGGTCTACACCGGGGAGCTGTTTTTT

d_gene: TRBD1
v_gene: TRBV29-1
j_gene: TRBJ2-2
abundance: once
CDR3aa: CSVEEVSTGAGGELFF
CDR3nt: TGCAGCGTTGAAGAGGTATCTACAGGGGCAGGCGGGGAGCTGTTTTTT

d_gene: .
v_gene: TRBV4-1
j_gene: TRBJ2-3
abundance: .
CDR3aa: CASSQDPDLDTQYF
CDR3nt: TGCGCCAGCAGCCAAGATCCGGACCTAGATACGCAGTATTTT

d_gene: .
v_gene: TRBV19
j_gene: TRBJ2-7
abundance: .
CDR3aa: CASSIDISYEQYF
CDR3nt: TGTGCCAGTAGTATCGACATATCCTACGAGCAGTACTTC

d_gene: TRBD1
v_gene: TRBV5-3
j_gene: TRBJ2-1
abundance: once
CDR3aa: CASSLGQVYNEQFF
CDR3nt: TGTGCCAGCAGCTTGGGACAGGTCTACAATGAGCAGTTCTTC

d_gene: TRBD1
v_gene: TRBV7-9
j_gene: TRBJ2-1
abundance: many
CDR3aa: CASRRDRGRLVYNEQFF
CDR3nt: TGTGCCAGCAGGAGGGACAGGGGGCGCCTCGTCTACAATGAGCAGTTCTTC

d_gene: TRBD1
v_gene: TRBV12-3/TRBV12-4
j_gene: TRBJ1-1
abundance: .
CDR3aa: CASSQRHRGWNTEAFF
CDR3nt: TGTGCCAGCAGTCAGAGGCACAGGGGTTGGAACACTGAAGCTTTCTTT

d_gene: .
v_gene: TRBV6-2/TRBV6-3
j_gene: TRBJ2-1
abundance: many
CDR3aa: CASSYNSNYNEQFF
CDR3nt: TGTGCCAGCAGTTACAACTCCAACTACAATGAGCAGTTCTTC

d_gene: TRBD1
v_gene: TRBV4-3
j_gene: TRBJ1-5
abundance: few
CDR3aa: CASSQDLTGRQPQHF
CDR3nt: TGCGCCAGCAGCCAAGATTTGACAGGGCGGCAGCCCCAGCATTTT

d_gene: .
v_gene: TRBV18
j_gene: TRBJ2-1
abundance: .
CDR3aa: CASSPQGRPNEQFF
CDR3nt: TGTGCCAGCTCACCTCAGGGTCGTCCCAATGAGCAGTTCTTC

d_gene: .
v_gene: TRBV9
j_gene: TRBJ2-3
abundance: .
CDR3aa: CASSISGTPDTQYF
CDR3nt: TGTGCCAGCAGCATTAGCGGAACGCCGGATACGCAGTATTTT

d_gene: .
v_gene: TRBV20-1
j_gene: TRBJ1-2
abundance: few
CDR3aa: CSARDGDSSYGYTF
CDR3nt: TGCAGTGCTAGAGATGGGGACTCGAGCTATGGCTACACCTTC

d_gene: .
v_gene: TRBV27
j_gene: TRBJ1-1
abundance: .
CDR3aa: CASSLDKNTEAFF
CDR3nt: TGTGCCAGCAGTCTAGACAAGAACACTGAAGCTTTCTTT

d_gene: .
v_gene: TRBV20-1
j_gene: TRBJ2-3
abundance: .
CDR3aa: CSARVDPSTDTQYF
CDR3nt: TGCAGTGCTAGGGTAGATCCTAGCACAGATACGCAGTATTTT

d_gene: .
v_gene: TRBV7-8
j_gene: TRBJ2-2
abundance: many
CDR3aa: CASSTNGELFF
CDR3nt: TGTGCCAGCAGCACGAACGGGGAGCTGTTTTTT

d_gene: TRBD2
v_gene: TRBV20-1
j_gene: TRBJ2-7
abundance: .
CDR3aa: CSARDGLAGAYEQYF
CDR3nt: TGCAGTGCTAGAGATGGACTAGCGGGAGCGTACGAGCAGTACTTC

d_gene: .
v_gene: TRBV5-4
j_gene: TRBJ2-7
abundance: few
CDR3aa: CASSIRDGRYEQYF
CDR3nt: TGTGCCAGCAGCATCCGGGACGGACGCTACGAGCAGTACTTC